These 20 T cell receptor beta chains share one sample of origin, sequenced in a study of regulatory T cells in long-lasting Graves disease. Investigators prepared the TCR beta libraries by applying iRepertoire HTBI primers and Arm-PCR of CDR3 regions. TCRdb re-derived calls from the multiplex PCR reads in MiXCR, one entry per CDR3 protein. This table has a few hundred thousand distinct CDR3 sequences, less than 20% appearing once. The sample's time point: newly diagnosed GD, antithyroid drugs for less than 3 months. PBMCs were the source of the RNA used for TCR sequencing. These data were also filed under a second study, of T cells in Graves' hyperthyroidism and ophthalmopathy.

Specimen: peripheral blood mononuclear cells (PBMCs), collected at new diagnosis, from a patient treated with antithyroid drugs. These receptors originate from a woman between 18 and 29 years old with Graves disease.

The table lists this clonotype with many counts. CDR3 in DNA: TGTGCCAGCTCAGCTAGCGGGATCACAGATACGCAGTATTTT. This translates into CASSASGITDTQYF. V and J are TRBV6-2 or TRBV6-3 and TRBJ2-3; the match to TRBD2 covers 9 bases. CDR1 MNHEY and CDR2 SVGEGT come from the germline V gene. Unmatched junction bases numbered 5, after V lost 8 bases and J lost 2 bases. CDR3 size: 14 residues.

This clonotype appeared once. This chain connects TRBV20-1 to TRBJ2-1; TRBD2 might be the D (5 bases). V lost 0 bases to trimming and J lost 7 bases, with 13 bases between them. This CDR3 spans 14 amino acids. Germline loops: CDR1 DFQATT, CDR2 SNEGSKA (reference sequence). The CDR3 reads CSARDLGRGNEQFF. The CDR3 nucleotides read TGCAGTGCTAGAGATCTAGGGAGAGGGAATGAGCAGTTCTTC.

V is TRBV6-1 and J is TRBJ2-5; D is ambiguous. CDR3 size: 13 residues. Trimming left V 6 bases short and J 1 base short, with 9 bases between. Germline V gives CDR1 MNHNS, CDR2 SASEGT. CDR3: CASRVSSQETQYF. CDR3 nucleotides: TGTGCCAGCAGGGTTAGCAGCCAAGAGACCCAGTACTTC.

This clonotype was found many times. The chain is built from TRBV3-1 and TRBJ1-1; D unclear. In germline, CDR1 is LGHDT, CDR2 YNNKEL (reference sequence). This CDR3 comprises 13 residues. The V and J ends lost 3 bases and 1 base respectively, with 6 bases between them. In DNA form, the CDR3 reads TGTGCCAGCAGCCAGGTAGAGAACACTGAAGCTTTCTTT. Its translation: CASSQVENTEAFF.

About this clonotype itself: It differs at one base from a far larger clone, so likely a read error. J is TRBJ2-1 and V is TRBV6-1; the match to TRBD2 covers 14 bases. CDR1 and CDR2 (germline): MNHNS, SASEGT. The CDR3 covers 16 residues. As DNA, the CDR3 is TGTGCCAGCAGTCCACGACTAGCGGGAGGGCCATATGAGCAGCTCTTC. As protein: CASSPRLAGGPYEQLF.

For this clonotype: One base away lies a much larger clone, so this may be a sequencing read error. The chain employs TRBV20-1 and TRBJ2-7; D not resolved. CDR3 length: 11 residues. Germline lookup yields CDR1 DFQATT and CDR2 SNEGSKA (reference sequence). The CDR3 DNA sequence: TGCAGTGCTAGCCTTACATACGGGCAGTACTTC. Protein product: CSASLTYGQYF.

The chain links TRBV10-3 to TRBJ1-1; D remains ambiguous. The CDR3 spans 11 residues. Trimming left V 3 bases short and J 7 bases short, with 6 bases between. The germline V gene encodes CDR1 ENHRY and CDR2 SYGVKD. The CDR3 DNA sequence: TGTGCCATCAGTGAAGGAAATGAAGCTTTCTTT. Its protein product is CAISEGNEAFF.

This clonotype was seen repeatedly, ten times or more. The chain couples TRBV12-3 or TRBV12-4 to TRBJ2-7; 7 bases agree with TRBD1. The V gene end was trimmed by 4 bases and the J gene end by 2 bases; junction bases not matched to a gene: 14. This CDR3 comprises 17 residues. CDR3 sequence (DNA): TGTGCCAGCAGTTCGTGGACAGGAGGTAAAGTTACCTACGAGCAGTACTTC. It yields the protein CASSSWTGGKVTYEQYF.

This clonotype showed up many times. This CDR3 is CAIREEGVNTEAFF. The CDR3 nucleotides read TGTGCCATCAGGGAAGAAGGAGTGAACACTGAAGCTTTCTTT. V gene TRBV10-3 combines with J gene TRBJ1-1; D is uncertain. V gave up 6 bases and J gave up 0 bases, with 11 bases separating them. The CDR3 length is 14 residues. The germline CDR1 and CDR2 sequences are ENHRY and SYGVKD.

The table lists this clonotype with many counts. The genes are TRBV12-3 or TRBV12-4 and TRBJ2-1; no definite D call. This CDR3 is built from 17 residues. Trimming took off 3 bases at V and 2 bases at J, with 17 bases between the two ends. The DNA of the CDR3 is TGTGCCAGCAGTTTTGTAACGGATTCCTTAACCTACAATGAGCAGTTCTTC. This encodes CASSFVTDSLTYNEQFF.

The table lists this clonotype with many counts. V is TRBV7-9 and J is TRBJ2-7, with TRBD1 matching 10 bases. The V segment lost 4 bases and the J segment 7 bases; nucleotides outside the gene matches: 7. The V gene's germline CDR1 is SEHNR and CDR2 FQNEAQ (reference sequence). The CDR3 totals 14 residues. CDR3 bases: TGTGCCAGCAGCTCCGACAGGGGGCTGTGGGAGCAGTACTTC. The encoded protein is CASSSDRGLWEQYF.

This clonotype was seen more than once but under ten times. Since a much larger clone is just one base distant, this may be a read error. The chain carries TRBV2 and TRBJ2-5; D is ambiguous. This CDR3 region has 13 residues. V lost 6 bases to trimming and J lost 3 bases, with 11 bases between them. Looked up from germline, CDR1 is SNHLY and CDR2 is FYNNEI. Here the CDR3 DNA reads TGTGCCAGCAGACCAGACCGCAAAGAGACCCAGTACTTC. Translated, it gives CASRPDRKETQYF.

This clonotype has ten or more counts. This chain links TRBV12-3 or TRBV12-4 with TRBJ2-4, with unresolved D. V shed 3 bases and J shed 3 bases, with 12 bases lying between them. The CDR3 has 15 residues. The CDR3 sequence: CASSFWSEGKNIQYF. The CDR3 DNA sequence: TGTGCCAGCAGTTTTTGGTCCGAAGGCAAAAACATTCAGTACTTC.

This clonotype was detected ten times or more. The J gene is TRBJ1-2, the V gene TRBV20-1, with unresolved D. The V end lost 6 bases, the J end lost 4 bases, and 9 bases lay between the germline ends. Germline CDR1 DFQATT, CDR2 SNEGSKA (reference sequence). This CDR3 region has 11 residues. The CDR3 loop reads CSAMTIYGYTF. The CDR3 nucleotides read TGCAGTGCCATGACCATCTATGGCTACACCTTC.

The rearrangement uses TRBV5-1 and TRBJ2-7; the match to TRBD2 covers 11 bases. Germline V CDR1 and CDR2: SGHRS, YFSETQ. J was trimmed by 4 bases and V by 1 base; bases with no gene match: 7. The CDR3 length is 16 residues. CDR3 bases: TGCGCCAGCAGCTTGACTAGCGGGAGCCTAATGTACGAGCAGTACTTC. This sequence encodes CASSLTSGSLMYEQYF.

This clonotype was detected ten times or more. This rearrangement joins TRBV27 to TRBJ2-5, with D unresolved. V gave up 2 bases and J gave up 2 bases, with 9 bases separating them. Per the germline V gene, CDR1 is MNHEY and CDR2 is SMNVEV (reference sequence). CDR3 length: 14 residues. The CDR3 DNA reads TGTGCCAGCAGTTTAATGGGTGCGCAAGAGACCCAGTACTTC. This gives the protein CASSLMGAQETQYF.

This clonotype was counted at least ten times. Germline and junction disagree at one end, which may indicate a read error. The chain recombines TRBV5-1 with TRBJ2-1; D ambiguous. Looked up from germline, CDR1 is SGHRS and CDR2 is YFSETQ. This CDR3 is built from 15 residues. The CDR3 bases are TGTGCCAGCAGCTTGGCGGCGACCAATTACAATGAGCAGTTCTTC. Amino acids: CASSLAATNYNEQFF.

This clonotype turned up a few times. V gene TRBV7-3 combines with J gene TRBJ2-1, with TRBD2 identical over 14 bases. The CDR3 covers 16 residues. V lost 5 bases, J lost 6 bases, and 6 bases stayed unmatched. Germline values: CDR1 SGHTA, CDR2 FQGTGA. DNA for the CDR3: TGTGCCAGCAGCGTCAAAGGGACTAGCGGGAGCAATGAGCAGTTCTTC. This sequence encodes CASSVKGTSGSNEQFF.

This clonotype was observed many times. The V call is TRBV7-9, the J call TRBJ2-7; D is perhaps TRBD2 (5 bases). Between the trimmed V and J ends, which lost 7 bases and 4 bases, there was a span of 17 bases. The CDR3 loop spans 14 amino acids. The germline gives CDR1 SEHNR, CDR2 FQNEAQ (reference sequence). CDR3 region: CASTQRSGIYEQYF. Here the CDR3 DNA reads TGTGCCAGCACCCAACGATCGGGAATATACGAGCAGTACTTC.

The J gene is TRBJ1-5, the V gene TRBV6-2 or TRBV6-3; D unresolved. The length of the CDR3 is 13 residues. CDR1 is MNHEY and CDR2 is SVGEGT in the germline V gene. The V end was cut by 2 bases, the J end by 9 bases, with 11 bases between. CDR3 in amino acids: CASSYEGVGPQHF. In DNA form, the CDR3 reads TGTGCCAGCAGTTACGAGGGAGTGGGGCCCCAGCATTTT.